Each of the 26 T cell receptor beta chains below was sequenced from the same sample in a study of shared clonotypes between healthy human individuals. Clones were read by immunoSEQ multiplex PCR, and TCRdb kept only the in-frame ones, dropping some. This sample has about 800,000 clones; 96% occur once, and the top ten carry over 0.2%. CD45RO-negative cells were positively selected for CCR7, leaving out terminally differentiated effector memory CD45RA+ cells. The specimen was naive CD8+ T cells sorted from blood. These receptors came from a man aged 25 to 45 in good health.

J is TRBJ2-7 and V is TRBV4-1, with a possible D match to TRBD2 (7 bases). V was clipped by 4 bases and J by 5 bases, with 24 bases between them. The CDR3 has 17 residues. Germline CDR1 is MGHRA and CDR2 is YSYEKL. CDR3 amino acids: CASSRYSDGGALDEQYF. The CDR3 DNA follows: TGCGCCAGCAGCCGATATAGTGATGGGGGGGCTTTGGACGAGCAGTACTTC.

The genes are TRBV11-2 and TRBJ2-1, with D perhaps matching TRBD2 (5 bases). The V and J ends lost 1 base and 4 bases respectively, with 11 bases between them. Germline V gene lookup returns CDR1 SGHAT and CDR2 FQNNGV. The CDR3 runs 15 residues. The CDR3 DNA is TGTGCCAGCAGCTTAGTAAGGAGGACTTACAATGAGCAGTTCTTC. This encodes CASSLVRRTYNEQFF.

This sequence joins TRBV21-1 and TRBJ2-7. TRBV21-1 is a listed pseudogene. The CDR3 length is 14 residues. Written as DNA, the CDR3 is TGTGCCAGCAGCAATTGGGAAGCCATCGTCGAGCAGTACTTC. Translating it yields CASSNWEAIVEQYF.

The chain has TRBV5-1 and TRBJ2-7; 9 positions match TRBD2. V shed 1 base and J 6 bases; nucleotides not matched to a gene: 11. CDR1 and CDR2 (germline): SGHRS, YFSETQ. CDR3 length equals 16 residues. The CDR3 DNA sequence: TGCGCCAGCAGCTTGTATCCGCGGGAGGGCCAGCGCGAGCAGTACTTC. Translated, it gives CASSLYPREGQREQYF.

The chain uses TRBV27 and TRBJ2-3; TRBD2 aligns across 7 bases. There are 14 residues in the CDR3. V gave up 6 bases and J gave up 2 bases; unmatched junction bases: 5. The germline gives CDR1 MNHEY, CDR2 SMNVEV (reference sequence). CDR3 in amino acids: CASRPGTNTDTQYF. The CDR3, as DNA: TGTGCCAGCAGACCCGGGACTAACACAGATACGCAGTATTTT.

V usage is TRBV21-1 and J usage is TRBJ1-2; TRBD1 was called by the table and not checked on the DNA. TRBV21-1 is an annotated pseudogene. This CDR3 has 16 residues. CDR3 sequence (DNA): TGTGCCAGCAGCAAAGCTTGGACAGGGGTTATCTATGGCTACACCTTC. Translation: CASSKAWTGVIYGYTF.

This chain links TRBV20-1 with TRBJ2-4; D unresolved. Deletions cut 6 bases from V and 8 bases from J, with 11 bases between. The CDR3 covers 11 residues. Germline values: CDR1 DFQATT, CDR2 SNEGSKA (reference sequence). CDR3 coding DNA: TGCAGTGCCCCGGGCACGGACATTCAGTACTTC. Its protein product is CSAPGTDIQYF.

The V gene is TRBV11-2, the J gene TRBJ2-5, with 10 bases lining up with TRBD1. V was clipped by 5 bases and J by 1 base; unmatched bases: 4. The CDR3 consists of 15 residues. The germline V gene has CDR1 SGHAT and CDR2 FQNNGV. The CDR3 sequence is CASSLRTGGQETQYF. CDR3 DNA sequence: TGTGCCAGCAGCCTCCGGACAGGGGGCCAAGAGACCCAGTACTTC.

V gene TRBV7-9 combines with J gene TRBJ2-2, with D maybe TRBD2 (5 bases). The CDR3 has 13 amino acids. Germline V lookup: CDR1 SEHNR, CDR2 FQNEAQ (reference sequence). V lost 2 bases to trimming and J lost 6 bases, with 7 bases between them. Here the CDR3 reads CASSLQEAGELFF. The CDR3 DNA reads as TGTGCCAGCAGCTTACAGGAGGCCGGGGAGCTGTTTTTT.

This chain links TRBV19 with TRBJ2-1, with D maybe TRBD2 (5 bases). V dropped 1 base and J dropped 5 bases, with 9 bases sitting between them. This CDR3 comprises 14 residues. Germline CDR1 and CDR2: LNHDA and SQIVND (reference sequence). The CDR3 spells CASSIGGPHNEQFF. In nucleotides, the CDR3 is TGTGCCAGTAGTATAGGAGGGCCACACAATGAGCAGTTCTTC.

The chain employs TRBV4-3 and TRBJ2-7, with 8 bases identical to TRBD2. CDR3 length: 15 residues. Germline lookup yields CDR1 LGHNA and CDR2 YSLEER. Trimming took 0 bases from V and 2 from J; bases not matched to a gene: 3. CDR3 in amino acids: CASSQDPGLAYEQYF. DNA for the CDR3: TGCGCCAGCAGCCAAGATCCGGGACTAGCCTACGAGCAGTACTTC.

The chain uses TRBV7-2 and TRBJ2-7; D remains unclear. This CDR3 has 11 amino acids. V was clipped by 5 bases and J by 6 bases, with 8 bases between them. Germline-derived CDR1 and CDR2 are SGHTA and FQGNSA. CDR3 bases: TGTGCCAGCAGCCCCTTGGTCGAGCAGTACTTC. This sequence encodes CASSPLVEQYF. The full variable domain, completed using reference TRBV7-2 and TRBJ2-7, is GAGVSQSPSNKVTEKGKDVELRCDPISGHTALYWYRQSLGQGLEFLIYFQGNSAPDKSGLPSDRFSAERTGGSVSTLTIQRTQQEDSAVYLCASSPLVEQYFGPGTRLTVT.

The chain links TRBV7-9 to TRBJ2-5, with 10 bases matching TRBD2. The V gene end was trimmed by 0 bases and the J gene end by 3 bases; junction bases not matched to a gene: 7. Germline CDR1 and CDR2: SEHNR and FQNEAQ (reference sequence). The CDR3 spans 17 residues. CDR3 sequence reads: CASSLAPVLAGEETQYF. CDR3 bases: TGTGCCAGCAGCTTAGCTCCAGTTCTAGCGGGAGAAGAGACCCAGTACTTC. Variable domain in full (rest from reference TRBV7-9 and TRBJ2-5): DTGVSQNPRHKITKRGQNVTFRCDPISEHNRLYWYRQTLGQGPEFLTYFQNEAQLEKSRLLSDRFSAERPKGSFSTLEIQRTEQGDSAMYLCASSLAPVLAGEETQYFGPGTRLLVL.

The J gene is TRBJ2-1, the V gene TRBV4-1, with TRBD2 matching over 14 bases. Germline V gives CDR1 MGHRA, CDR2 YSYEKL. The junction had 4 bases not matched to a gene; V was cut back by 0 bases and J by 9 bases. The CDR3 has 16 amino acids. The chain's CDR3 is CASSQEGLAGDIEQFF. CDR3 nucleotides: TGCGCCAGCAGCCAAGAGGGACTAGCGGGAGACATTGAGCAGTTCTTC.

Remarks on this clone: The identical CDR3 is also encoded by other nucleotide sequences in the sample. V gene TRBV18 combines with J gene TRBJ2-7; no reliable D call. V shed 4 bases and J shed 0 bases, with 1 base lying between them. The germline V gene has CDR1 KGHSH and CDR2 LQKENI. The CDR3 is 11 amino acids. CDR3 protein: CASSLSYEQYF. In nucleotides, the CDR3 is TGTGCCAGCTCACTCTCCTACGAGCAGTACTTC.

The chain has TRBV7-2 and TRBJ2-7, with 8 positions matching TRBD2. Germline V CDR1 and CDR2: SGHTA, FQGNSA. V dropped 5 bases and J dropped 5; count of bases not matched to a gene: 8. The CDR3 runs to 14 residues. CDR3 coding DNA: TGTGCCAGCAGCCCAGGACTAGCTTTACACGAGCAGTACTTC. Translation: CASSPGLALHEQYF.

J is TRBJ2-7 and V is TRBV2; 11 bases line up with TRBD2. In germline, CDR1 is SNHLY, CDR2 FYNNEI. V shed 8 bases and J 2 bases; nucleotides not matched to a gene: 2. This CDR3 contains 13 residues. CDR3 sequence reads: CASATSGTYEQYF. The CDR3 DNA follows: TGTGCCAGCGCGACTAGCGGGACCTACGAGCAGTACTTC.

The V call is TRBV19, the J call TRBJ2-1; D unresolved. The V gene's germline CDR1 is LNHDA and CDR2 SQIVND (reference sequence). V lost 6 bases and J lost 1, with 13 bases in between. This CDR3 spans 15 amino acids. The CDR3 region is CASRQSERSYNEQFF. For the CDR3, the DNA is TGTGCCAGTAGACAGAGTGAGAGATCCTACAATGAGCAGTTCTTC.

The chain has TRBV7-8 and TRBJ1-1; a weak D match, TRBD1 (5 bases). The V and J ends lost 1 base and 1 base respectively, with 10 bases between them. CDR3 length equals 15 residues. The germline gives CDR1 SGHVS, CDR2 FQNEAQ. The CDR3 here is CASSLDPGPNTEAFF. The CDR3 DNA follows: TGTGCCAGCAGCTTAGATCCGGGACCGAACACTGAAGCTTTCTTT. Looking up the rest from reference TRBV7-8 and TRBJ1-1 gives the full variable domain: GAGVSQSPRYKVAKRGQDVALRCDPISGHVSLFWYQQALGQGPEFLTYFQNEAQLDKSGLPSDRFFAERPEGSVSTLKIQRTQQEDSAVYLCASSLDPGPNTEAFFGQGTRLTVV.

The V gene is TRBV6-1, the J gene TRBJ2-7; TRBD1 matches at 9 bases. The CDR3 runs to 15 residues. Germline V gives CDR1 MNHNS, CDR2 SASEGT. After removal of 4 bases from V and 0 bases from J, the junction contained 4 bases not matched to a gene. The chain's CDR3 is CASSAGQGPSYEQYF. The CDR3 coding sequence is TGTGCCAGCAGTGCCGGACAGGGGCCCTCCTACGAGCAGTACTTC.

This chain uses TRBV28 with TRBJ1-2; D remains unclear. Germline-derived CDR1 and CDR2 are MDHEN and SYDVKM. The CDR3 runs to 15 residues. Trimming pared 4 bases from V and 1 base from J, leaving 13 bases between. CDR3 nucleotide sequence: TGTGCCAGCAGTTCGCCAGAGCAGCTTAACTATGGCTACACCTTC. This gives the protein CASSSPEQLNYGYTF.

CDR3 sequence (DNA): TGCGCCAGCAGCCAAGTGTCATCCCAGGGAGGCAATCAGCCCCAGCATTTT. It translates to CASSQVSSQGGNQPQHF. The rearrangement joins TRBV4-1 to TRBJ1-5; possibly TRBD1 for D (5 bases). The CDR3 totals 17 residues. Germline CDR1 reads MGHRA; CDR2 reads YSYEKL. Trimming removed 1 base at V and 2 bases at J, with 15 bases between.

The chain recombines TRBV10-3 with TRBJ1-5; 10 nucleotides agree with TRBD1. This CDR3 contains 16 residues. Germline assignment: CDR1 ENHRY and CDR2 SYGVKD. V lost 5 bases, J lost 3 bases, and 7 bases stayed unmatched. This CDR3 is CAISKTGGESNQPQHF. In DNA form, the CDR3 reads TGTGCCATCAGTAAGACAGGGGGCGAGTCCAATCAGCCCCAGCATTTT.

V usage is TRBV2 and J usage is TRBJ2-7; weak D call: TRBD1 (5 bases). Trimming took off 10 bases at V and 7 bases at J, with 11 bases between the two ends. The CDR3 spans 10 residues. Per germline, CDR1 SNHLY and CDR2 FYNNEI. The CDR3 DNA reads as TGTGCCACCACAGGAACAGAGCAGTACTTC. Its translation: CATTGTEQYF.

Worth noting for this clone: The same CDR3 is also encoded by other DNA sequences in this sample. The rearrangement joins TRBV7-6 to TRBJ2-7, with 7 bases matching TRBD2. The length of the CDR3 is 15 residues. Germline V lookup: CDR1 SGHVS, CDR2 FNYEAQ. V dropped 1 base and J dropped 1; count of bases not matched to a gene: 4. The CDR3 reads CASSLGSGASYEQYF. CDR3 DNA: TGTGCCAGCAGCTTAGGGAGCGGGGCATCCTACGAGCAGTACTTC.

This clone has only one observation. The V call is TRBV27, the J call TRBJ1-1, with 7 bases fitting TRBD1. This CDR3 comprises 12 residues. The J segment lost 5 bases and the V segment lost 5 bases, leaving 2 bases of the junction unmatched. The V gene's germline CDR1 is MNHEY and CDR2 SMNVEV (reference sequence). CDR3 region: CASSAGGTEAFF. As DNA, the CDR3 is TGTGCCAGCAGTGCAGGGGGTACTGAAGCTTTCTTT.